This entry describes one T cell receptor (beta chain). cDNA synthesis used the whole RNA isolate, giving expressed TCRB sequences. The table came from immunoSEQ multiplex PCR; TCRdb's copy has only in-frame clones and leaves some out. This sample carries 350,000 to 450,000 clones, 11% to 15% of them seen once, and the ten largest clones take about 0.034%. This record belongs to a study of beta chain features in type 1 diabetes. Trimming cost V 2 bases and J 7 bases; bases outside gene matches: 7. The CDR3 runs to 14 residues. The V gene's germline CDR1 is SGDLS and CDR2 YYNGEE. The receptor was derived from a man between 25 and 39 years old in good health. The sample taken for sequencing was naive CD4+ T cells from blood. The genes are TRBV9 and TRBJ2-7; 9 bases line up with TRBD1. The CDR3 DNA follows: TGTGCCAGCAGCGTGGCCGGGACAGGGAGAGAGCAGTACTTC. Amino acid sequence: CASSVAGTGREQYF.